This TCR beta chain was sequenced for a study of blood T cell repertoires in COVID-19. Study-level background: Sites in the United States, Italy and Spain provided acute and convalescent COVID-19 samples. From T cells, B-cell-depleted T cells, or PBMCs came the material, which was cDNA or gDNA.

In the authors' workflow: Amplification of reference gene primers provided the estimated nucleated cell counts. Only in-frame clones appear in the TCRdb table, and some are missing; sequencing was by immunoSEQ multiplex PCR. V and J calls plus clone size are reproduced from that table; the DNA served to infer D and trimming. The table lists about 130,000 clones, approximately 80% of them singletons. CDR3 length: 13 amino acids. Germline-derived CDR1 and CDR2 are ENHRY and SYGVKD. Trimming cost V 2 bases and J 4 bases, with 6 bases left between them. This TCR was recovered from a man older than 75 with acute or convalescent COVID-19. This rearrangement joins TRBV10-3 to TRBJ1-3; D may be TRBD1 (5 bases). Specimen: peripheral blood. CDR3 residues: CAISEGAGNTIYF. The CDR3 DNA is TGTGCCATCAGTGAGGGGGCGGGAAACACCATATATTTT.